Below are 27 T cell receptor beta chains sequenced from a single sample in a study of early T cells in non-severe SARS-CoV-2 infection. TCRdb re-analysed the 5' RACE reads in MiXCR, keeping a single row per CDR3 protein. The table includes about 100,000 distinct CDR3 sequences, 10% to 15% detected once. Sample: whole blood. Every receptor here comes from an adult who was a healthcare worker with PCR-confirmed SARS-CoV-2 infection or an uninfected control (not recorded which).

The sample holds many counts of this clonotype. V usage is TRBV7-2 and J usage is TRBJ2-7; D gene unclear. Germline CDR1 and CDR2: SGHTA and FQGNSA. The CDR3 runs to 15 residues. V was shortened by 5 bases and J by 2 bases, with 16 bases between the two germline ends. CDR3 in amino acids: CASSGNSGPPYEQYF. CDR3 sequence (DNA): TGTGCCAGCAGCGGGAATTCCGGTCCCCCCTACGAGCAGTACTTC.

This clonotype was picked up many times. The J gene is TRBJ2-7, the V gene TRBV20-1, with TRBD2 as a possible D gene (6 bases). Germline assignment: CDR1 DFQATT and CDR2 SNEGSKA (reference sequence). V was pared by 5 bases and J by 4 bases, with 9 bases between. The CDR3 extends over 11 amino acids. The CDR3 is CSAARGYEQYF. Written as DNA, the CDR3 is TGCAGTGCTGCGCGGGGTTACGAGCAGTACTTC.

This clonotype showed up just a few times. This rearrangement joins TRBV7-9 to TRBJ2-7; 8 nucleotides align to TRBD1. This CDR3 comprises 13 residues. Germline values: CDR1 SEHNR, CDR2 FQNEAQ (reference sequence). V dropped 6 bases and J dropped 3; count of bases not matched to a gene: 4. The CDR3 protein is CASRGQESYEQYF. The CDR3, as DNA: TGTGCCAGCAGGGGACAGGAGAGCTACGAGCAGTACTTC.

This clonotype was seen many times. The gene calls are TRBV20-1 and TRBJ1-4; D is undetermined. Germline CDR1 DFQATT, CDR2 SNEGSKA (reference sequence). With 6 bases removed from V and 1 base from J, the gap between germline ends came to 3 bases. The CDR3 runs to 11 residues. The CDR3 protein is CSAETNEKLFF. The DNA for the CDR3 is TGCAGTGCGGAAACTAATGAAAAACTGTTTTTT.

This clonotype was recorded a few times. The V call is TRBV4-1, the J call TRBJ1-2; unclear D gene. CDR3 size: 15 residues. V was pared by 0 bases and J by 2 bases, with 10 bases between. Germline lookup yields CDR1 MGHRA and CDR2 YSYEKL. Here the CDR3 reads CASSQDGATNYGYTF. CDR3 DNA: TGCGCCAGCAGCCAAGACGGCGCTACCAACTATGGCTACACCTTC.

Many counts were recorded for this clonotype. The J gene is TRBJ2-5, the V gene TRBV6-2 or TRBV6-3, with 8 bases fitting TRBD2. The V gene end was trimmed by 0 bases and the J gene end by 3 bases; junction bases not matched to a gene: 18. The CDR3 is made up of 20 amino acids. Germline V gene data show CDR1 as MNHEY and CDR2 as SVGEGT. The CDR3 DNA is TGTGCCAGCAGTTACTCGATGCAGTTAGCGGGACGAGCCCTTGAAGAGACCCAGTACTTC. This sequence encodes CASSYSMQLAGRALEETQYF.

The chain carries TRBV29-1 and TRBJ2-7, with D tentatively TRBD1 (5 bases). V gave up 5 bases and J gave up 3 bases, with 17 bases separating them. Germline CDR1 reads SQVTM; CDR2 reads ANQGSEA. The CDR3 spans 14 residues. In DNA, the CDR3 is TGCAGCGTTTCCGAGGCAGGGAACCTCTACGAGCAGTACTTC. Translated, it gives CSVSEAGNLYEQYF.

This clonotype was picked up many times. This chain joins TRBV15 and TRBJ2-7; tentative D call: TRBD1 (5 bases). The germline CDR1 and CDR2 sequences are LNHNV and YYDKDF (reference sequence). V was cut by 5 bases and J by 3 bases, with 17 bases left in between. CDR3 size: 15 residues. The CDR3 region is CATSPRVFDVYEQYF. CDR3 bases: TGTGCCACCAGCCCCAGGGTCTTTGATGTCTACGAGCAGTACTTC.

This chain joins TRBV27 and TRBJ1-5; weak D call: TRBD1 (6 bases). The CDR3 runs to 15 residues. Germline CDR1 is MNHEY and CDR2 is SMNVEV (reference sequence). Trimming shortened V by 8 bases and J by 3 bases, and 17 bases separated the two germline ends. Written as DNA, the CDR3 is TGTGCCAGCGCCGTAGACCAGGGGAACAATCAGCCCCAGCATTTT. Its protein is CASAVDQGNNQPQHF.

In this sample, this clonotype turned up a few times. This sequence joins TRBV5-1 and TRBJ2-5; weak D call: TRBD2 (6 bases). The CDR3 runs 14 residues. Per germline, CDR1 SGHRS and CDR2 YFSETQ. Trimming removed 0 bases at V and 1 base at J, with 7 bases between. The CDR3 protein is CASSLDSGQETQYF. As DNA, the CDR3 is TGCGCCAGCAGCTTGGATAGCGGCCAAGAGACCCAGTACTTC.

This clonotype occurred a few times. The chain uses TRBV28 and TRBJ1-5, with D possibly matching TRBD1 (5 bases). Germline V gives CDR1 MDHEN, CDR2 SYDVKM. V dropped 6 bases and J dropped 5 bases, with 17 bases sitting between them. CDR3 size: 15 residues. The CDR3 loop reads CASSRDSGGYQPQHF. The CDR3 bases are TGTGCCAGCAGCCGGGACTCCGGAGGGTATCAGCCCCAGCATTTT.

The chain carries TRBV20-1 and TRBJ2-5, with D possibly being TRBD2 (7 bases). Trimming stripped 5 bases from V and 5 bases from J, with 12 bases between. This CDR3 contains 12 residues. Germline V gene sequence: CDR1 DFQATT, CDR2 SNEGSKA (reference sequence). The CDR3 reads CSAVRGGETQYF. CDR3 nucleotides: TGCAGTGCTGTCAGGGGAGGGGAGACCCAGTACTTC.

At least ten counts were recorded for this clonotype. The chain joins TRBV12-3 or TRBV12-4 to TRBJ2-1; tentatively, D is TRBD2 (6 bases). V lost 10 bases and J lost 7, with 17 bases in between. This CDR3 is 13 amino acids long. For the CDR3, the DNA is TGTGCCATCCATGGGCAGGGAGGAAATGAGCAGTTCTTC. It is translated as CAIHGQGGNEQFF.

For this clonotype: A much larger clone lies one base from this, so it may be a read error. V and J are TRBV21-1 and TRBJ2-3. TRBV21-1 is a pseudogene. This CDR3 contains 14 residues. The CDR3: CASSKEALEDTQYF. CDR3 nucleotide sequence: TGTGCCAGCAGCAAAGAAGCACTGGAAGATACGCAGTATTTT.

This clonotype was detected only a few times. V gene TRBV12-3 or TRBV12-4 combines with J gene TRBJ1-5, with D possibly being TRBD1 (5 bases). The CDR3 is 15 residues long. Trimming left V 1 base short and J 11 bases short, with 18 bases between. The CDR3 DNA reads TGTGCCAGCAGTTTAGGCACAGGAGCCATGGTGTCCCAGCATTTT. It codes for CASSLGTGAMVSQHF.

This clonotype was counted a few times. V gene TRBV6-6 combines with J gene TRBJ2-7; 10 bases line up with TRBD2. Germline V gene lookup returns CDR1 MNHNY and CDR2 SVGAGI (reference sequence). The trim removed 6 bases at V and 3 bases at J, leaving 11 bases unmatched. The CDR3 covers 16 residues. CDR3 DNA: TGTGCCAGCAGCTACGCCTCGGCTAGCGGGAGCTACGAGCAGTACTTC. Translation: CASSYASASGSYEQYF.

With respect to this clonotype: One base away lies a much larger clone, so this may be a sequencing read error. The rearrangement joins TRBV20-1 to TRBJ2-7; a weak D match, TRBD2 (5 bases). Germline assignment: CDR1 DFQATT and CDR2 SNEGSKA (reference sequence). Trimming shortened V by 3 bases and J by 7 bases, and 16 bases separated the two germline ends. This CDR3 comprises 13 residues. The CDR3 nucleotides are TGCAGTGCTAGGCGGCTAGTGGGAGCTGAGCAGTACTTC. Its protein product is CSARRLVGAEQYF.

This clonotype has ten or more counts. The chain carries TRBV5-6 and TRBJ2-6; D unresolved. Germline CDR1 SGHDT, CDR2 YYEEEE. The CDR3 runs to 15 residues. With 5 bases removed from V and 2 bases from J, the gap between germline ends came to 11 bases. This chain's CDR3 is CASRSYQPGANVLTF. The CDR3 bases are TGTGCCAGCAGAAGCTACCAGCCTGGGGCCAACGTCCTGACTTTC.

This clonotype was recorded at least ten times. This rearrangement joins TRBV18 to TRBJ2-3; D is undetermined. Germline loops: CDR1 KGHSH, CDR2 LQKENI. This CDR3 region has 14 residues. V lost 0 bases to trimming and J lost 4 bases, with 8 bases between them. The CDR3 DNA follows: TGTGCCAGCTCACCACCGGCCTCCCCAGATACGCAGTATTTT. Its protein product is CASSPPASPDTQYF.

This clonotype showed up just a few times. This chain joins TRBV7-2 and TRBJ2-1; 7 bases line up with TRBD2. CDR3 length: 13 residues. Germline V lookup: CDR1 SGHTA, CDR2 FQGNSA. V was pared by 4 bases and J by 9 bases, with 6 bases of the junction left unmatched. CDR3 loop: CASSWDYLGEQFF. DNA for the CDR3: TGTGCCAGCAGCTGGGACTATCTCGGTGAGCAGTTCTTC.

This clonotype was counted many times. The CDR3 loop is CASTRDSNTEAFF. CDR3 coding DNA: TGTGCCAGCACCAGGGACAGCAACACTGAAGCTTTCTTT. This rearrangement joins TRBV2 to TRBJ1-1, with 7 bases aligning to TRBD1. The trim removed 7 bases at V and 2 bases at J, leaving 4 bases unmatched. The germline gives CDR1 SNHLY, CDR2 FYNNEI. This CDR3 is built from 13 residues.

In this sample, this clonotype turned up a few times. This chain uses TRBV6-6 with TRBJ2-7; D unclear. The CDR3 loop spans 11 amino acids. Germline V lookup: CDR1 MNHNY, CDR2 SVGAGI (reference sequence). The V and J ends lost 6 bases and 6 bases respectively, with 9 bases between them. The CDR3 loop is CASSKATEQYF. The CDR3 DNA sequence: TGTGCCAGCAGCAAAGCAACCGAGCAGTACTTC.

This clonotype has just a few counts. The gene calls are TRBV12-3 or TRBV12-4 and TRBJ2-7; possible D gene TRBD2, 5 bases. There are 15 residues in the CDR3. V was shortened by 6 bases and J by 4 bases, with 19 bases between the two germline ends. CDR3 bases: TGTGCCAGCAGCTACAGACCCGTCAGAGGGTACGAGCAGTACTTC. Its translation is CASSYRPVRGYEQYF.

In its sample, this clonotype was seen a few times. The V and J genes are TRBV29-1 and TRBJ2-7, with 10 bases lining up with TRBD1. Germline V gene lookup returns CDR1 SQVTM and CDR2 ANQGSEA. The CDR3 contains 13 residues. V was clipped by 5 bases and J by 3 bases; unmatched bases: 4. This CDR3 is CSVRQGANYEQYF. For the CDR3, the DNA is TGCAGCGTTAGACAGGGGGCCAACTACGAGCAGTACTTC.

The table lists this clonotype with many counts. This chain joins TRBV28 and TRBJ2-7; 7 nucleotides line up with TRBD1. The CDR3 length is 14 residues. The junction had 7 bases not matched to a gene; V was cut back by 4 bases and J by 4 bases. Germline CDR1 reads MDHEN; CDR2 reads SYDVKM. CDR3 coding DNA: TGTGCCAGCAGTTGGGGACAGACTCATTACGAGCAGTACTTC. Encoded protein: CASSWGQTHYEQYF.

This clonotype was observed at least ten times. V usage is TRBV20-1 and J usage is TRBJ1-5; D is undetermined. The CDR3 has 13 amino acids. Trimming cost V 3 bases and J 5 bases, with 11 bases left between them. Germline CDR1 is DFQATT and CDR2 is SNEGSKA (reference sequence). DNA for the CDR3: TGCAGTGCTAGCGGCCAGATAGATCAGCCCCAGCATTTT. It translates to CSASGQIDQPQHF.

This chain connects TRBV6-2 or TRBV6-3 to TRBJ2-6, with TRBD1 identical over 12 bases. Trimming removed 7 bases from V and 8 bases from J; junction bases left unmatched: 24. Germline CDR1 and CDR2: MNHEY and SVGEGT. The CDR3 contains 21 residues. As DNA, the CDR3 is TGTGCCAGCACCGACACCCCCGGGGGAGGGACAGGGGGCTACGGGCCCAACGTCCTGACTTTC. Amino acid sequence: CASTDTPGGGTGGYGPNVLTF.